Each of the 14 T cell receptor beta chains below was sequenced from the same sample in a study of T-cell memory formation after mild COVID-19 (dated by TCRdb to the early 2020s). Library preparation was by 5' RACE. These reads were obtained on an Illumina NovaSeq 6000. The public sequencing data were trimmed at Q25 with fastp and processed into clonotypes with MiXCR by TCRdb, which kept only in-frame beta chains. Each entry is one CDR3 protein sequence, shown with its most common DNA and genes. The sample has under 600,000 distinct CDR3 sequences on record, less than 25% of them singletons. The top ten clones comprise roughly 8.1% of the sample. The sample consisted of PBMCs or a T cell subset sorted from them (not recorded which). These receptors all stem from an adult woman who had mild COVID-19 (a few samples of this study predate the infection). The sample titles of this study are shuffled in the database, so cell type and time point are left out; the donor was told from shared clones.

The chain links TRBV6-5 to TRBJ2-5; D ambiguous. Germline V gene data show CDR1 as MNHEY and CDR2 as SVGAGI. The V end lost 2 bases, the J end lost 7 bases, and 11 bases lay between the germline ends. This CDR3 contains 13 residues. CDR3 sequence: CASSYARGGTQYF. CDR3 coding DNA: TGTGCCAGCAGTTACGCGCGCGGCGGGACCCAGTACTTC.

This sequence joins TRBV9 and TRBJ2-7; 15 bases fit TRBD2. J lost 5 bases, V lost 3 bases, and 12 bases had no gene match. The CDR3 sequence is 18 residues long. Germline loops: CDR1 SGDLS, CDR2 YYNGEE. The CDR3 DNA is TGTGCCAGCAGCGCAGGGACTAGCGGGAGGAGACTGAGGGACGAGCAGTACTTC. Translating it yields CASSAGTSGRRLRDEQYF.

There are many counts of this clonotype. The chain is built from TRBV5-1 and TRBJ1-1; possibly TRBD1 for D (6 bases). Germline loops: CDR1 SGHRS, CDR2 YFSETQ. The CDR3 covers 16 residues. Trimming cost V 4 bases and J 2 bases, with 18 bases left between them. The CDR3 DNA is TGCGCCAGCAGCCCGACCCCACAGGGTTCAAACACTGAAGCTTTCTTT. Its protein is CASSPTPQGSNTEAFF.

Only a few counts were recorded for this clonotype. V gene TRBV4-2 combines with J gene TRBJ2-1, with D unresolved. The V gene's germline CDR1 is LGHNA and CDR2 YNFKEQ. The CDR3 totals 17 residues. V lost 0 bases to trimming and J lost 3 bases, with 15 bases between them. CDR3 nucleotides: TGTGCCAGCAGCCAAGATTTTGCCAGTCGGGTCTACAATGAGCAGTTCTTC. This codes for CASSQDFASRVYNEQFF.

This clonotype has more than one count but fewer than ten. The chain joins TRBV4-2 to TRBJ2-3; no clear D. The CDR3 is made up of 12 amino acids. Germline loops: CDR1 LGHNA, CDR2 YNFKEQ. Trimming took 0 bases from V and 4 from J, leaving 2 bases between them. CDR3 sequence: CASSQEPDTQYF. The CDR3 coding sequence is TGTGCCAGCAGCCAAGAACCAGATACGCAGTATTTT.

The chain employs TRBV25-1 and TRBJ2-7; 10 nucleotides agree with TRBD2. The CDR3 runs to 15 residues. The ends lost 1 base at V and 3 bases at J; junction bases unmatched: 3. Germline CDR1 MGHDK, CDR2 SYGVNS. CDR3 DNA sequence: TGTGCCAGCAGTGAATCGGCTAGCGGGGGCTACGAGCAGTACTTC. Protein sequence: CASSESASGGYEQYF.

This clonotype was detected a few times. This rearrangement joins TRBV29-1 to TRBJ2-5, with a possible D match to TRBD1 (6 bases). The CDR3 is 12 amino acids. CDR1 SQVTM and CDR2 ANQGSEA come from the germline V gene. The V and J ends lost 6 bases and 3 bases respectively, with 11 bases between them. The CDR3 sequence is CSVLQGEETQYF. The CDR3 nucleotides are TGCAGCGTCCTACAGGGCGAAGAGACCCAGTACTTC.

The chain links TRBV20-1 to TRBJ2-7; D is unresolved. The CDR3 covers 13 residues. V was shortened by 5 bases and J by 5 bases, with 16 bases between the two germline ends. CDR1 is DFQATT, CDR2 SNEGSKA, per germline (reference sequence). CDR3 DNA: TGCAGTGCTCTCCGTACCGAAGAGAACGAGCAGTACTTC. This encodes CSALRTEENEQYF.

This clonotype was observed a few times. The DNA for the CDR3 is TGTGCCAGCAGCATAAAGAGGGATACCTACGAGCAGTACTTC. As protein: CASSIKRDTYEQYF. The J gene is TRBJ2-7, the V gene TRBV6-6, with TRBD2 as a possible D gene (5 bases). The germline V and J ends were trimmed by 6 bases and 2 bases, with 14 bases remaining between them. This CDR3 region has 14 residues. The germline gives CDR1 MNHNY, CDR2 SVGAGI (reference sequence).

The V gene is TRBV4-2, the J gene TRBJ2-6; D unclear. CDR3 length equals 16 residues. V was shortened by 1 base and J by 1 base, with 8 bases between the two germline ends. CDR1 and CDR2 from the germline V gene are LGHNA and YNFKEQ. CDR3 sequence (DNA): TGTGCCAGCAGCCAAGGCTTGGAATCTGGGGCCAACGTCCTGACTTTC. Residues: CASSQGLESGANVLTF.

The V and J genes are TRBV10-3 and TRBJ2-7, with 7 bases matching TRBD1. The V and J ends lost 6 bases and 0 bases, in that order; junction bases with no gene match: 5. The CDR3 contains 14 residues. Germline loops: CDR1 ENHRY, CDR2 SYGVKD. CDR3 region: CAIRTSGGSYEQYF. CDR3 nucleotide sequence: TGTGCCATCAGGACTTCAGGGGGCTCCTACGAGCAGTACTTC.

This clonotype was observed a handful of times. This CDR3 is CASSPPVDSFTDTQYF. Here the CDR3 DNA reads TGTGCCAGCAGCCCCCCAGTGGACAGCTTCACAGATACGCAGTATTTT. This chain uses TRBV3-1 with TRBJ2-3, with D perhaps matching TRBD1 (6 bases). The V end lost 4 bases, the J end lost 2 bases, and 16 bases lay between the germline ends. The CDR3 consists of 16 residues. From germline, CDR1 is LGHDT and CDR2 YNNKEL (reference sequence).

This clonotype was recorded a few times. The gene calls are TRBV6-6 and TRBJ2-2; no reliable D call. This CDR3 has 15 residues. The germline CDR1 and CDR2 sequences are MNHNY and SVGAGI (reference sequence). Trimming removed 2 bases at V and 0 bases at J, with 7 bases between. The CDR3 DNA is TGTGCCAGCAGTTACAGCCAGTCGAACACCGGGGAGCTGTTTTTT. Translation: CASSYSQSNTGELFF.

This clonotype was seen a few times. The chain recombines TRBV4-1 with TRBJ2-2; a possible D gene is TRBD1 (5 bases). The CDR3 runs to 14 residues. The V end lost 6 bases, the J end lost 3 bases, and 11 bases lay between the germline ends. The germline gives CDR1 MGHRA, CDR2 YSYEKL. CDR3 loop: CASRQGRHTGELFF. In DNA, the CDR3 is TGCGCCAGCAGGCAGGGTAGACACACCGGGGAGCTGTTTTTT.